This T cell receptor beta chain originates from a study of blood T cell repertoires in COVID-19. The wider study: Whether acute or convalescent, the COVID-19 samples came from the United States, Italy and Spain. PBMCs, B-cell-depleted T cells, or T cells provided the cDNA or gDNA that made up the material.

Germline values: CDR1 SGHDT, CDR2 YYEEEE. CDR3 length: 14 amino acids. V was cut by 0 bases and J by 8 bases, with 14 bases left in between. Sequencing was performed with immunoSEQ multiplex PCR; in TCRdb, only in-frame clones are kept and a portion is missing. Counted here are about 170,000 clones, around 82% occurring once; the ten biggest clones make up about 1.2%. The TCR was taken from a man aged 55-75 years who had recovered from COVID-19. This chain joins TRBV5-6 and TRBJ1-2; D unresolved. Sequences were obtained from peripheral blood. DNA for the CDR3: TGTGCCAGCAGCTTGGGGGCTGCGGGTGGCGGCTACACCTTC. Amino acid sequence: CASSLGAAGGGYTF.